The text below deals with one T cell receptor (beta chain). Other DNA sequences of this sample code for an identical CDR3. Here immunoSEQ multiplex PCR was the method, and the copy in TCRdb shows in-frame clones only, minus some. The sample shows more than 500,000 clones, 90% to 97% of them seen only once. This sample was included in a study of shared clonotypes between healthy human individuals. Germline assignment: CDR1 SGHRS and CDR2 YFSETQ. This CDR3 region has 13 residues. The V gene lost 0 bases and the J gene lost 2 bases, with 5 bases spanning the gap. The rearrangement uses TRBV5-1 and TRBJ2-5; D unresolved. The sample comprised naive CD4+ T cells sorted from blood. Subset here: CD45RA+ positively selected. This TCR came from a woman in her twenties or thirties in good health. The CDR3 loop is CASSLAAQETQYF. CDR3 bases: TGCGCCAGCAGCTTGGCAGCGCAAGAGACCCAGTACTTC.